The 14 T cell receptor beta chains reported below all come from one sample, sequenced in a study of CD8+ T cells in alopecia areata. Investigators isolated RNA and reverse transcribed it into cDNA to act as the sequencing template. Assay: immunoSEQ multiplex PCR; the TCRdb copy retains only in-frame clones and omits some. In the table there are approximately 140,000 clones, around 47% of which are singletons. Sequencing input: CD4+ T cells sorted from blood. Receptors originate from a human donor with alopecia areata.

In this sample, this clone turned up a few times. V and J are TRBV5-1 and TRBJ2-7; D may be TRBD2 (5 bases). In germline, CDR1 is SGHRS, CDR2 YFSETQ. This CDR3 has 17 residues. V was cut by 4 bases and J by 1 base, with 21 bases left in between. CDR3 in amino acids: CASSPEGHWAESYEQYF. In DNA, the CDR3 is TGCGCCAGCAGCCCCGAGGGTCATTGGGCGGAATCCTACGAGCAGTACTTC.

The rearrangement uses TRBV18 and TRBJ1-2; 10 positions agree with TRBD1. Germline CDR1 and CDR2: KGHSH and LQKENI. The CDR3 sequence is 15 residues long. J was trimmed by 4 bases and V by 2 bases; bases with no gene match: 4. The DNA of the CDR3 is TGTGCCAGCTCACCAGAGACAGGGGGCGGCTATGGCTACACCTTC. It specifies CASSPETGGGYGYTF.

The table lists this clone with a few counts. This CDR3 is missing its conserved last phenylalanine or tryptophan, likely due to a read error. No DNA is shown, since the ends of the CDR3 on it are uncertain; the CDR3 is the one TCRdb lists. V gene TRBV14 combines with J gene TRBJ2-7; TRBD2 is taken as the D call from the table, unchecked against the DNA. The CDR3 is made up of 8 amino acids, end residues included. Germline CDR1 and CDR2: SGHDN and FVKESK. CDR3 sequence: CASSTGGR.

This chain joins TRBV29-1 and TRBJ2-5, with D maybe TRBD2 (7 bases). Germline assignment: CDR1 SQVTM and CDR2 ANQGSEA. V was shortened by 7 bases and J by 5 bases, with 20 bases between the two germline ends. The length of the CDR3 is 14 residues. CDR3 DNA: TGCAGCGGTCTTGGACTAGGGGGGACGGAGACCCAGTACTTC. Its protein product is CSGLGLGGTETQYF.

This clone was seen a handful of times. The CDR3 coding sequence is TGCGCCAGCAGCTCCCAGCGGGACCCCTACGAGCAGTACTTC. Translating it yields CASSSQRDPYEQYF. The rearrangement uses TRBV5-1 and TRBJ2-7; 7 positions agree with TRBD2. Germline CDR1 SGHRS, CDR2 YFSETQ. The junction had 5 bases not matched to a gene; V was cut back by 3 bases and J by 2 bases. This CDR3 region has 14 residues.

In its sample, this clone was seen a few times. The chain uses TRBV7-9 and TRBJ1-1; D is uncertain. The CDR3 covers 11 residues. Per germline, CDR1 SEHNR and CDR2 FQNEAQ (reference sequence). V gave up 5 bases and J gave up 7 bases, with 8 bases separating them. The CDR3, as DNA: TGTGCCAGCAGCCCGGCCTTTGAAGCTTTCTTT. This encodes CASSPAFEAFF.

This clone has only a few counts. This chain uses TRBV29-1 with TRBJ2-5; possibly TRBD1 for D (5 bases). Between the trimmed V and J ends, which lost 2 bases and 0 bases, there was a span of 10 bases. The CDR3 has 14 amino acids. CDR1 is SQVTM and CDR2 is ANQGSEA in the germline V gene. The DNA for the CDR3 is TGCAGCGTTGAACCGGTGGGGCACCAAGAGACCCAGTACTTC. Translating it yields CSVEPVGHQETQYF.

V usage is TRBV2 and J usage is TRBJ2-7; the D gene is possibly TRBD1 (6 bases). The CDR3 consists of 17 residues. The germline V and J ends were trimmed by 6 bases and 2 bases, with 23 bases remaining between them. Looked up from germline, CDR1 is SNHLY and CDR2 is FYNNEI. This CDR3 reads CASSLGQFHTPAYEQYF. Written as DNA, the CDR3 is TGTGCCAGCAGCCTCGGACAGTTCCATACCCCTGCCTACGAGCAGTACTTC.

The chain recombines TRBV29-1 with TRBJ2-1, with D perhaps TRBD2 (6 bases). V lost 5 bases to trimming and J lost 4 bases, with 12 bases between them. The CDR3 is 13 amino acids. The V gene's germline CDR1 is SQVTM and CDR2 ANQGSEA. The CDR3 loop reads CSVRLGPYNEQFF. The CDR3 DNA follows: TGCAGCGTTCGACTAGGCCCTTACAATGAGCAGTTCTTC.

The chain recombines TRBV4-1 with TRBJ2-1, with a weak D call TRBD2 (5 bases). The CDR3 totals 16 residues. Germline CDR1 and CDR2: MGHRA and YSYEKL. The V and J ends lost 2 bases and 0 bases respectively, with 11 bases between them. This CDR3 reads CASSQPGRSSYNEQFF. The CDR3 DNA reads TGCGCCAGCAGCCAACCTGGGAGAAGCTCCTACAATGAGCAGTTCTTC.

The CDR3: CSVESRAGTDTQYF. In DNA, the CDR3 is TGCAGCGTTGAAAGCAGGGCGGGCACAGATACGCAGTATTTT. This chain uses TRBV29-1 with TRBJ2-3, with a possible D match to TRBD1 (5 bases). V was clipped by 2 bases and J by 1 base, with 10 bases between them. The V gene's germline CDR1 is SQVTM and CDR2 ANQGSEA. The CDR3 has 14 residues.

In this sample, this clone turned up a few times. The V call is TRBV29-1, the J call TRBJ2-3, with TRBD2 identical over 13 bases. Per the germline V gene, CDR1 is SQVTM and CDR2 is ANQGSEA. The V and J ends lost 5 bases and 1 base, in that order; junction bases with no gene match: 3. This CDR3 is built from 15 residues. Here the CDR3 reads CSVRTSGRGTDTQYF. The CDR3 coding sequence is TGCAGCGTTAGGACTAGCGGGAGAGGCACAGATACGCAGTATTTT.

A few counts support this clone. The CDR3 coding sequence is TGTGCCAGTAGTATAGACAGGGGACGCGAGACCCAGTACTTC. Amino acids: CASSIDRGRETQYF. The chain is built from TRBV19 and TRBJ2-5, with TRBD1 as a possible D gene (6 bases). With 0 bases removed from V and 5 bases from J, the gap between germline ends came to 10 bases. This CDR3 comprises 14 residues. The germline gives CDR1 LNHDA, CDR2 SQIVND (reference sequence).

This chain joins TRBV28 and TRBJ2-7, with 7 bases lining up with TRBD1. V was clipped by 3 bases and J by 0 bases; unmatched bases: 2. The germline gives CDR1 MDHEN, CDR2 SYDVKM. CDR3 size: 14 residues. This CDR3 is CASSFGTDSYEQYF. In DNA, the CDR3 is TGTGCCAGCAGTTTCGGGACAGACTCCTACGAGCAGTACTTC.